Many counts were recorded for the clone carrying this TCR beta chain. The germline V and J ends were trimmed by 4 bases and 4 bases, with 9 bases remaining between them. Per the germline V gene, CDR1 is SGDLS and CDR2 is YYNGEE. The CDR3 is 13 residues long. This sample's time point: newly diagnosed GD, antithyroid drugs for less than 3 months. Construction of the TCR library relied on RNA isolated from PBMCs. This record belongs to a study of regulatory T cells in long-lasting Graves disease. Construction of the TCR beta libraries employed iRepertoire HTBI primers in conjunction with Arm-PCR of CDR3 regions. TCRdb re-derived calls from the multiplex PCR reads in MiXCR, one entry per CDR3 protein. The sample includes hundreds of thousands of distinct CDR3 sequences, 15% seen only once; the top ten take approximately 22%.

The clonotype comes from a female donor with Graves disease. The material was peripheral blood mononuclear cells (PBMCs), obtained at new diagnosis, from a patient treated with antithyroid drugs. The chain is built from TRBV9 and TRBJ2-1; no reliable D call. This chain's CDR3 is CASSHPFYNEQFF. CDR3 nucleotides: TGTGCCAGCAGCCACCCTTTTTACAATGAGCAGTTCTTC.